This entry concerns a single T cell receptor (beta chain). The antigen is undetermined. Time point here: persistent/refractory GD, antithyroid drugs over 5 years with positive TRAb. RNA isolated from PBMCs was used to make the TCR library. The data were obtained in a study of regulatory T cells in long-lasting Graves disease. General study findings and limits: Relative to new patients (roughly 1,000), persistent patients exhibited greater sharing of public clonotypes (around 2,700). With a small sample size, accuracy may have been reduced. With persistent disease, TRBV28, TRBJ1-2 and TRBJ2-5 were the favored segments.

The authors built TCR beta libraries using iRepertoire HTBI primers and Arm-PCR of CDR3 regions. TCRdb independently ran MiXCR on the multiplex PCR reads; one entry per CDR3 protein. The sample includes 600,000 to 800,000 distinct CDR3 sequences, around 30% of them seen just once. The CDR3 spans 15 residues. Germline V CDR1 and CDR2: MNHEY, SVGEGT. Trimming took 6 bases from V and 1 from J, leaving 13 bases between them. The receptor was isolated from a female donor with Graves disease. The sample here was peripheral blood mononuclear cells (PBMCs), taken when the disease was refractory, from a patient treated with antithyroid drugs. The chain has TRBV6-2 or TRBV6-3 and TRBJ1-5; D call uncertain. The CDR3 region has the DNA TGTGCCAGCAGCGGACGGACCTCAAGCAATCAGCCCCAGCATTTT. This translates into CASSGRTSSNQPQHF.